This T cell receptor beta chain is drawn from a study of blood T cells in healthy people across ages. The study's findings and limits: Across the age range, TCR beta diversity per million T cells fell in a roughly linear way.

Trimming removed 2 bases at V and 3 bases at J, with 8 bases between. The CDR3 sequence is 14 residues long. As for this clonotype: Antigen: not known.

Alongside a J-beta primer mix, a sample-barcoded 5' primer served in a second PCR lasting about 7 to 12 cycles. TCRdb processed the 5' RACE reads anew with MiXCR; each CDR3 protein has one entry. The table lists hundreds of thousands of distinct CDR3 sequences, under 40% of them singletons, with roughly 13% in the top ten. The chain is built from TRBV12-3 or TRBV12-4 and TRBJ1-5, with a weak D call TRBD1 (5 bases). The sequencing input was blood. This TCR was recovered from a young man in good health. The CDR3 DNA is TGTGCCAGCAGTTTACAGGGCTTCAATCAGCCCCAGCATTTT. Protein sequence: CASSLQGFNQPQHF.